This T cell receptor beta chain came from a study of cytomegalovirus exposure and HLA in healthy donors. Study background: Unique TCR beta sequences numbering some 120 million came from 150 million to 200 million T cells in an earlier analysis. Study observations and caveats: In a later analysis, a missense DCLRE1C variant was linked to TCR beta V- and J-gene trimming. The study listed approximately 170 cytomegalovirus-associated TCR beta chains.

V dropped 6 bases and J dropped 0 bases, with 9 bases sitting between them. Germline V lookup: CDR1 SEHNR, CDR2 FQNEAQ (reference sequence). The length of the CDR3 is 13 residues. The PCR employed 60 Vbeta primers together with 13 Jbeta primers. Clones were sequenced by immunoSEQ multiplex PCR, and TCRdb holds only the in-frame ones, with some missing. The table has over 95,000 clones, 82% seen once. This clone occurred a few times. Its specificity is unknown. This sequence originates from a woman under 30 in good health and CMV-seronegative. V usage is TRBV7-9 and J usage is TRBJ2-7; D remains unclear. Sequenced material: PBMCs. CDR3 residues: CASSGLNSYEQYF. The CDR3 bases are TGTGCCAGCAGTGGGCTGAACTCCTACGAGCAGTACTTC.